The following is a T cell receptor (beta chain) sequence with its context. As handled by the study authors: Estimated nucleated cell counts came from reference gene primer amplification. Measured with immunoSEQ multiplex PCR; TCRdb has only the in-frame clones, and not every one. V and J calls and clone size are copied from that table; D and trimming were computed from the DNA. Seen here are more than 250,000 clones, around 89% observed once, and the top ten hold under 6.5%. The data were obtained in a study of blood T cell repertoires in COVID-19. Background on the study: COVID-19 samples from acute and convalescent phases originated in the United States, Italy and Spain. Nucleic acid was either cDNA or gDNA, and it came from T cells, B-cell-depleted T cells, or PBMCs.

The sample comprised peripheral blood. The sequence was obtained from a man aged 18 to 35 who had recovered from COVID-19.

CDR3 loop: CASSSIIGQGNNYGYTF. CDR3 nucleotides: TGTGCCAGCAGCTCGATAATAGGACAGGGAAACAACTATGGCTACACCTTC. The V gene is TRBV7-9, the J gene TRBJ1-2, with TRBD1 identical over 8 bases. The CDR3 runs 17 residues. Unmatched junction bases numbered 12, after V lost 4 bases and J lost 2 bases. CDR1 and CDR2 from the germline V gene are SEHNR and FQNEAQ (reference sequence).